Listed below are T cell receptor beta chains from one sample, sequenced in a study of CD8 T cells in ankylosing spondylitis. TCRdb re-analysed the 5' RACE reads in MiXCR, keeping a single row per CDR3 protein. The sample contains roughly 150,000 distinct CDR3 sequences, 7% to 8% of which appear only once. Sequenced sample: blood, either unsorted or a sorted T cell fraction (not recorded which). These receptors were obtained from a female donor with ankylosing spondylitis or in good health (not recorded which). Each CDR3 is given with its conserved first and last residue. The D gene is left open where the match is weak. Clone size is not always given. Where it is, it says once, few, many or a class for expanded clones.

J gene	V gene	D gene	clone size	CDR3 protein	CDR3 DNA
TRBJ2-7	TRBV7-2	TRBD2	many	CASSLDSGGTLYEQYF	TGTGCCAGCAGCTTAGATAGCGGGGGGACCCTCTACGAGCAGTACTTC
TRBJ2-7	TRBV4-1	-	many	CASSPVPGQNYEQYF	TGCGCCAGCAGCCCAGTCCCGGGGCAGAACTACGAGCAGTACTTC
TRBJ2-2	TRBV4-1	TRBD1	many	CASSQGQGFTGELFF	TGCGCCAGCAGCCAGGGACAGGGTTTCACCGGGGAGCTGTTTTTT
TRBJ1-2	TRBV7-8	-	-	CASSLEVGKDHGYTF	TGTGCCAGCAGCTTAGAAGTCGGCAAGGATCACGGCTACACCTTC
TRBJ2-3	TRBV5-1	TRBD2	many	CASRLEGTISTDTQYF	TGCGCCAGCAGACTGGAGGGGACTATTAGCACAGATACGCAGTATTTT
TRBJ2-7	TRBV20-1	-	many	CSARQTRHEQYF	TGCAGTGCTAGACAGACCCGGCACGAGCAGTACTTC
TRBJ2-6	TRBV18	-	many	CASSPIRAHEANVLTF	TGTGCCAGCTCACCTATCAGGGCACACGAGGCCAACGTCCTGACTTTC
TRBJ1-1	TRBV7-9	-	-	CASSRAEIDQETEAFF	TGTGCCAGCAGCCGGGCCGAGATAGATCAAGAGACTGAAGCTTTCTTT
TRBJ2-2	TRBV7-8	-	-	CASGLLGESNTGELFF	TGTGCCAGCGGCCTTCTGGGGGAATCTAACACCGGGGAGCTGTTTTTT
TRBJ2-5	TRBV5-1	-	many	CASSLPGGDETQYF	TGCGCCAGCAGCTTGCCTGGTGGGGATGAGACCCAGTACTTC
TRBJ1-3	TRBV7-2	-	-	CASSLDSGSSGNTIYF	TGTGCCAGCAGCTTAGACAGCGGTAGCTCTGGAAACACCATATATTTT
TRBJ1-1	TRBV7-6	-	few	CASSLYPLSGAGKNTEAFF	TGTGCCAGCAGCTTATACCCTCTTTCCGGGGCCGGGAAGAACACTGAAGCTTTCTTT
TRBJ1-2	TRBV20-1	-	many	CSARVQAFGYTF	TGCAGTGCTAGAGTACAGGCGTTCGGCTACACCTTC
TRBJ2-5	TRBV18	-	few	CASSPRAGQNQETQYF	TGTGCCAGCTCACCAAGAGCTGGGCAGAACCAAGAGACCCAGTACTTC
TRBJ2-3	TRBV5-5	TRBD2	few	CASSGRLAGITDTQYF	TGTGCCAGCAGCGGAAGACTAGCGGGTATCACAGATACGCAGTATTTT
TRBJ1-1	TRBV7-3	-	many	CASSLIPGARNTEAFF	TGTGCCAGCAGCTTAATTCCGGGGGCGCGGAACACTGAAGCTTTCTTT
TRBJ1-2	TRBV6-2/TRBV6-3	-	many	CASSYPTGVGYTF	TGTGCCAGCAGTTACCCGACAGGCGTCGGCTACACCTTC
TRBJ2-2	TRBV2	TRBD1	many	CASNNRGVHGELFF	TGTGCCAGCAATAACAGGGGGGTCCACGGGGAGCTGTTTTTT
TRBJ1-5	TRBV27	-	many	CASSLFGRVSGNQPQHF	TGTGCCAGCAGTTTATTTGGTAGGGTGTCGGGCAATCAGCCCCAGCATTTT
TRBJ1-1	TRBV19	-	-	CASSPPDTEAFF	TGTGCCAGTAGTCCCCCTGACACTGAAGCTTTCTTT
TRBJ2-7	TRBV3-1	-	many	CASSQGLELNEQYF	TGTGCCAGCAGCCAAGGACTAGAGTTGAACGAGCAGTACTTC
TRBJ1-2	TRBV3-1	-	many	CASSQDVVLNYGYTF	TGTGCCAGCAGCCAAGATGTAGTTTTAAACTATGGCTACACCTTC
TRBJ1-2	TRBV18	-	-	CASSLLVDYGYTF	TGTGCCAGCTCACTCCTAGTGGACTATGGCTACACCTTC
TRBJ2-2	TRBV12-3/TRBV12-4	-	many	CASSASRTGELFF	TGTGCCAGCAGTGCGAGTCGTACCGGGGAGCTGTTTTTT
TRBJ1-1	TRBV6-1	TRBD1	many	CASSGRTGGTEAFF	TGTGCCAGCAGTGGACGAACAGGGGGTACTGAAGCTTTCTTT
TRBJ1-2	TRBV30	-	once	CAWSVGLYGYTF	TGTGCCTGGAGTGTGGGACTTTATGGCTACACCTTC
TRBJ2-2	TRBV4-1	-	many	CASSQDGGAGTGELFF	TGCGCCAGCAGCCAAGATGGGGGGGCAGGCACCGGGGAGCTGTTTTTT
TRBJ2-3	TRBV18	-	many	CASSPPQASGTQYF	TGTGCCAGCTCACCACCACAGGCGTCGGGTACGCAGTATTTT
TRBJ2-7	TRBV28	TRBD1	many	CATKQGAGNEQYF	TGTGCCACCAAACAGGGGGCGGGGAACGAGCAGTACTTC